Below are 7 T cell receptor beta chains sequenced from a single sample in a study of T-cell memory formation after mild COVID-19. TCRdb redid the calling of the 5' RACE reads with MiXCR, one entry per CDR3 protein. There are some 190,000 distinct CDR3 sequences in the sample; around 19% occur only once, and roughly 2.4% lies in the top ten. The sequencing input was PBMCs or a T cell subset sorted from them (not recorded which). The receptors come from an adult woman who had mild COVID-19 (a few samples of this study predate the infection). Cell type and time point are not known.

This clonotype showed up just a few times. The chain carries TRBV27 and TRBJ2-2, with 7 bases identical to TRBD1. CDR1 and CDR2 from the germline V gene are MNHEY and SMNVEV (reference sequence). The CDR3 has 14 residues. The ends lost 6 bases at V and 3 bases at J; junction bases unmatched: 4. CDR3 in amino acids: CASRRDSHTGELFF. The CDR3 nucleotides are TGTGCCAGCAGACGGGACAGCCACACCGGGGAGCTGTTTTTT.

The chain has TRBV7-2 and TRBJ1-2; D possibly corresponds to TRBD1 (5 bases). CDR3 size: 14 residues. V lost 1 base to trimming and J lost 4 bases, with 10 bases between them. Germline assignment: CDR1 SGHTA and CDR2 FQGNSA. CDR3 in amino acids: CASSLGGIPYGYTF. The DNA for the CDR3 is TGTGCCAGCAGCTTAGGGGGGATACCCTATGGCTACACCTTC.

This clonotype was picked up many times. The gene calls are TRBV6-5 and TRBJ1-6; 8 nucleotides align to TRBD1. The germline CDR1 and CDR2 sequences are MNHEY and SVGAGI. The CDR3 length is 15 residues. V shed 0 bases, J shed 9 bases, and the junction held 4 bases outside the gene matches. CDR3 amino acids: CASSYSRQGSSPLHF. The CDR3 DNA reads as TGTGCCAGCAGTTACTCAAGACAGGGGAGTTCACCCCTCCACTTT.

A remark on this clonotype: Being one base from a much bigger clone, this may be a read error. The chain combines TRBV6-2 or TRBV6-3 with TRBJ2-3; 8 nucleotides align to TRBD1. CDR1 and CDR2 from the germline V gene are MNHEY and SVGEGT. The CDR3 contains 14 residues. In DNA form, the CDR3 reads TGTTCCAGCAGCTTGACAGGGGGCACAGATACGCAGTATTTT. It is translated as CSSSLTGGTDTQYF.

The chain links TRBV5-1 to TRBJ2-7, with 12 positions matching TRBD2. V dropped 0 bases and J dropped 2; count of bases not matched to a gene: 6. Germline lookup yields CDR1 SGHRS and CDR2 YFSETQ. This CDR3 contains 17 residues. CDR3 residues: CASSLESRLAGAYEQYF. The CDR3 DNA is TGCGCCAGCAGCTTGGAGAGCCGACTAGCGGGGGCCTACGAGCAGTACTTC.

The chain joins TRBV6-1 to TRBJ1-2, with D possibly matching TRBD1 (6 bases). Per germline, CDR1 MNHNS and CDR2 SASEGT. V was cut by 7 bases and J by 4 bases, with 10 bases left in between. The CDR3 has 12 amino acids. The CDR3: CASIGGSYGYTF. CDR3 sequence (DNA): TGTGCCAGCATCGGGGGCTCCTATGGCTACACCTTC.

The V gene is TRBV12-3 or TRBV12-4, the J gene TRBJ1-1, with 9 bases that match TRBD1. V gave up 6 bases and J gave up 6 bases; unmatched junction bases: 5. CDR3 length equals 13 residues. In nucleotides, the CDR3 is TGTGCCAGCAGCAAGACAGGGGGTGCTGAAGCTTTCTTT. This codes for CASSKTGGAEAFF.